This T cell receptor (beta chain) was captured by sequencing in a study of T cell responses to AZD1222 COVID-19 vaccine. Clones were read by immunoSEQ multiplex PCR, and TCRdb kept only the in-frame ones, dropping some. The table lists about 150,000 clones, 92% of them singletons. Study conclusions and caveats: Spike was spanned by vaccine-associated CD4 TCRs, which were dominant at 160-218 and 743-854. Repertoires were sampled only after the peak T cell response. Close to half of spike-specific TCRs reportedly recognize unmutated variant regions. Donors were chiefly white British, with a greater number of females, and clonal diversity was perhaps underestimated.

Concerning this clone: Its antigen remains unknown.

Germline lookup yields CDR1 MNHEY and CDR2 SVGAGI. The CDR3 covers 13 residues. The junction had 5 bases not matched to a gene; V was cut back by 7 bases and J by 4 bases. The V and J genes are TRBV6-5 and TRBJ2-7, with 9 bases aligning to TRBD2. The sequencing used peripheral blood, collected 28 days after the second AZD1222 dose. This clonotype was sampled from an adult who received the AZD1222 COVID-19 vaccine. Written as DNA, the CDR3 is TGTGCCAGCACCCAGGGACTAGCTTACGAGCAGTACTTC. Protein sequence: CASTQGLAYEQYF.